This T cell receptor (beta chain) was obtained from a study of T cell responses to AZD1222 COVID-19 vaccine. General study findings and limits: Close to half of all spike-specific TCRs reportedly target regions of the variants that are unmutated. The span of vaccine-associated CD4 TCRs extended across spike, with dominance at 160-218 and 743-854.

Germline V gene sequence: CDR1 MGHRA, CDR2 YSYEKL. V was cut by 3 bases and J by 2 bases, with 25 bases left in between. This CDR3 has 19 amino acids. Profiled with immunoSEQ multiplex PCR; TCRdb holds only in-frame clones, not every one. In the table there are 150,000 or so clones, 80% to 90% of which are singletons. This clone showed up just once. Its antigen remains unknown. This specimen was peripheral blood, taken on day 0 of MenACWY control vaccination. The origin of this receptor is an adult in good health. This sequence joins TRBV4-1 and TRBJ1-1, with D perhaps TRBD1 (6 bases). CDR3 DNA: TGCGCCAGCAGCCACCCTCGATCCACAGGGCTTCGCCCCAACACTGAAGCTTTCTTT. It codes for CASSHPRSTGLRPNTEAFF.